The clone carrying this T cell receptor (beta chain) was seen many times. Regions amplified from RNA transcripts were the TCR beta CDR3 regions. HTBI primers drove first-round RT-PCR of the TCR CDR3. TCRdb reprocessed the multiplex PCR reads with MiXCR, giving one entry per CDR3 protein. The repertoire includes fewer than 500,000 distinct CDR3 sequences, roughly 15% of them detected once, and over 10% sits in the top ten. This specimen belongs to a study of T cells in Graves' hyperthyroidism and ophthalmopathy. Overall study context: Peripheral blood was secured at the point of initial diagnosis, before any treatment.

The CDR3 covers 15 residues. V lost 6 bases and J 0 bases, leaving 14 bases between the germline ends. Germline V CDR1 and CDR2: WSHSY, SAAADI. Patients were excluded for uncontrolled infection, other autoimmune disease, pregnancy or lactation. For the diagnoses, clinical symptoms, serum thyroxine and TRAb, thyroid ultrasound and orbital computed tomography were used. PBMCs stemmed from around 9.3 ml fresh peripheral blood. The rearrangement links TRBV10-2 to TRBJ1-2; D is uncertain. Input material: blood. This TCR derives from a man aged 18-30 years with Graves' ophthalmopathy. CDR3 residues: CASSYYPETNYGYTF. In nucleotides, the CDR3 is TGCGCCAGCAGCTATTACCCGGAAACTAACTATGGCTACACCTTC.